A single sample gave rise to the 24 T cell receptor beta chains below, sequenced in a study of cytomegalovirus exposure and HLA in healthy donors. The study ran its PCR with 60 Vbeta and 13 Jbeta primers. TCRdb's copy holds only in-frame clones and misses some; the assay was immunoSEQ multiplex PCR. The sample contains about 59,000 clones, roughly 80% of which appear only once. Material: PBMCs. The source is a woman in her forties in good health and CMV-seronegative.

This rearrangement joins TRBV28 to TRBJ1-2, with TRBD1 identical over 7 bases. CDR1 and CDR2 (germline): MDHEN, SYDVKM. There are 14 residues in the CDR3. Trimming took 6 bases from V and 4 from J; bases not matched to a gene: 8. For the CDR3, the DNA is TGTGCCAGCAGCTACAGGGGTTTTACCTATGGCTACACCTTC. Translation: CASSYRGFTYGYTF.

This rearrangement joins TRBV7-3 to TRBJ2-1; D perhaps matches TRBD2 (5 bases). Looked up from germline, CDR1 is SGHTA and CDR2 is FQGTGA. The CDR3 spans 19 residues. Trimming took 2 bases from V and 1 from J, leaving 21 bases between them. CDR3 bases: TGTGCCAGCAGCTTAGATTTCGGACTCCTTGGACCTTCCTACAATGAGCAGTTCTTC. Amino acid sequence: CASSLDFGLLGPSYNEQFF.

J is TRBJ2-1 and V is TRBV11-1; 9 bases map to TRBD2. The CDR3 covers 17 residues. The germline CDR1 and CDR2 sequences are SGHAT and FQDESV (reference sequence). V gave up 1 base and J gave up 0 bases; unmatched junction bases: 4. The CDR3 DNA is TGTGCCAGCAGCTTAGGGGGTAGCGGGAGCTCCTACAATGAGCAGTTCTTC. This codes for CASSLGGSGSSYNEQFF. The full variable domain, in which reference TRBV11-1 and TRBJ2-1 provide the parts outside the CDR3, is EAEVAQSPRYKITEKSQAVAFWCDPISGHATLYWYRQILGQGPELLVQFQDESVVDDSQLPKDRFSAERLKGVDSTLKIQPAELGDSAMYLCASSLGGSGSSYNEQFFGPGTRLTVL.

The chain links TRBV6-5 to TRBJ2-7; TRBD1 agrees at 9 bases. The CDR3 spans 12 residues. Germline assignment: CDR1 MNHEY and CDR2 SVGAGI. V was clipped by 9 bases and J by 7 bases; unmatched bases: 7. CDR3 sequence (DNA): TGTGCCAGTAGAATGACAGGGGGGGAGCAGTACTTC. Its translation is CASRMTGGEQYF.

The chain uses TRBV9 and TRBJ2-7, with D perhaps TRBD1 (5 bases). V gave up 0 bases and J gave up 7 bases, with 17 bases separating them. This CDR3 contains 15 residues. Germline CDR1 is SGDLS and CDR2 is YYNGEE. CDR3 nucleotides: TGTGCCAGCAGCGTAGCTAGGGGTCCGGGCGGAGAGCAGTACTTC. It yields the protein CASSVARGPGGEQYF.

V usage is TRBV27 and J usage is TRBJ1-1; TRBD1 agrees at 8 bases. J was trimmed by 4 bases and V by 1 base; bases with no gene match: 8. The CDR3 runs 16 residues. Per the germline V gene, CDR1 is MNHEY and CDR2 is SMNVEV (reference sequence). CDR3 sequence (DNA): TGTGCCAGCAGTTTATGGGGGGGACAGGTGATCACTGAAGCTTTCTTT. As protein: CASSLWGGQVITEAFF.

CDR3 bases: TGTGCCACCCGGGACAGATATAGCAATCAGCCCCAGCATTTT. This gives the protein CATRDRYSNQPQHF. The chain employs TRBV6-1 and TRBJ1-5; 7 bases are a match to TRBD1. The CDR3 has 14 residues. Trimming removed 10 bases from V and 0 bases from J; junction bases left unmatched: 6. Germline lookup yields CDR1 MNHNS and CDR2 SASEGT.

The rearrangement links TRBV27 to TRBJ2-7, with TRBD1 matching over 10 bases. Germline V gene sequence: CDR1 MNHEY, CDR2 SMNVEV (reference sequence). The length of the CDR3 is 14 residues. J gave up 5 bases and V 7 bases, and 8 bases lay outside the gene matches. CDR3 in amino acids: CASTPTGGFDEQYF. The CDR3 nucleotides read TGTGCCAGCACTCCGACAGGGGGCTTCGACGAGCAGTACTTC.

This clone was recorded once. This rearrangement joins TRBV7-7 to TRBJ2-7; 8 nucleotides align to TRBD2. The CDR3 has 15 residues. Germline CDR1 SSHAT, CDR2 FNYEAQ (reference sequence). Germline trimming cut 1 base from V and 3 bases from J; bases unmatched to any gene: 5. CDR3 sequence reads: CASSLGGSGNYEQYF. CDR3 nucleotide sequence: TGTGCCAGCAGCTTAGGGGGTAGCGGGAACTACGAGCAGTACTTC.

This chain connects TRBV7-3 to TRBJ2-3; 12 bases align to TRBD2. The CDR3 consists of 18 residues. Germline V lookup: CDR1 SGHTA, CDR2 FQGTGA. The trim removed 4 bases at V and 3 bases at J, leaving 11 bases unmatched. CDR3 in DNA: TGTGCCAGCAGCTCTGTCGTGGTGACTAGCGGGAGAACAGATACGCAGTATTTT. Translated, it gives CASSSVVVTSGRTDTQYF.

This clone occurred once. The genes are TRBV28 and TRBJ1-2; 11 nucleotides line up with TRBD1. The germline V gene has CDR1 MDHEN and CDR2 SYDVKM. The CDR3 is 16 residues long. After removal of 5 bases from V and 4 bases from J, the junction contained 9 bases not matched to a gene. The CDR3, as DNA: TGTGCCAGCAGTCCCGGTGGGGACAGGGGGAGCTATGGCTACACCTTC. Translated, it gives CASSPGGDRGSYGYTF.

This clone was counted only a few times. The CDR3 nucleotides read TGTGCCAGCACGGAGGGAGATGGCTACACCTTC. Translation gives CASTEGDGYTF. V and J are TRBV6-6 and TRBJ1-2, with no clear D. The CDR3 totals 11 residues. Germline CDR1 MNHNY, CDR2 SVGAGI (reference sequence). The V end was cut by 7 bases, the J end by 6 bases, with 9 bases between.

The chain recombines TRBV28 with TRBJ2-5; 8 bases are shared with TRBD1. This CDR3 contains 15 residues. The germline gives CDR1 MDHEN, CDR2 SYDVKM. Unmatched junction bases numbered 7, after V lost 3 bases and J lost 4 bases. CDR3 sequence (DNA): TGTGCCAGCAGTTTTCTGGACAGGGAGCGAGAGACCCAGTACTTC. It translates to CASSFLDRERETQYF.

Concerning this clone: A junction boundary mismatches the germline segment, possibly from a read error. The chain combines TRBV28 with TRBJ2-4, with TRBD2 as a possible D gene (5 bases). CDR3 length equals 16 residues. CDR1 is MDHEN and CDR2 is SYDVKM in the germline V gene. The CDR3 DNA sequence: TGTGCCAGCAGTCTATGGACTTCTCTAGCCAAAAACATTCAGTACTTC. Translated: CASSLWTSLAKNIQYF.

The chain joins TRBV2 to TRBJ2-7; D might be TRBD1 (6 bases). Germline V lookup: CDR1 SNHLY, CDR2 FYNNEI. The CDR3 runs to 14 residues. Trimming cost V 5 bases and J 0 bases, with 11 bases left between them. This CDR3 is CASSFPGHSYEQYF. The CDR3 coding sequence is TGTGCCAGCAGTTTTCCGGGACACTCCTACGAGCAGTACTTC.

The chain joins TRBV19 to TRBJ2-7, with D maybe TRBD2 (6 bases). The CDR3 consists of 16 residues. Germline V gene data show CDR1 as LNHDA and CDR2 as SQIVND (reference sequence). V was cut by 4 bases and J by 2 bases, with 18 bases left in between. The CDR3 bases are TGTGCCAGTAGTAGATCTATATCGGGAGTAACCTACGAGCAGTACTTC. Its translation is CASSRSISGVTYEQYF.

The chain uses TRBV10-3 and TRBJ1-5; D is ambiguous. The CDR3 extends over 17 amino acids. Looked up from germline, CDR1 is ENHRY and CDR2 is SYGVKD. V lost 1 base to trimming and J lost 0 bases, with 13 bases between them. CDR3 in DNA: TGTGCCATCAGTGAGTATGAATGGGCCGATAGCAATCAGCCCCAGCATTTT. The encoded protein is CAISEYEWADSNQPQHF.

The rearrangement links TRBV19 to TRBJ2-7; TRBD1 aligns across 9 bases. Trimming at V came to 5 bases and at J to 3 bases, leaving 5 bases not matched to a gene. CDR1 LNHDA and CDR2 SQIVND come from the germline V gene (reference sequence). This CDR3 contains 14 residues. The CDR3: CASSPRDRVYEQYF. The CDR3 nucleotides are TGTGCCAGTAGTCCCCGGGACAGGGTCTACGAGCAGTACTTC.

In this sample, this clone turned up a few times. DNA of the CDR3: TGTGCCAGCAGCGTAAGAGTAGGGGAGCTGTTTTTT. Translating it yields CASSVRVGELFF. This sequence joins TRBV9 and TRBJ2-2; the D is unclear. The CDR3 runs to 12 residues. Deletions cut 1 base from V and 8 bases from J, with 6 bases between. Looked up from germline, CDR1 is SGDLS and CDR2 is YYNGEE. The full variable domain, completed using reference TRBV9 and TRBJ2-2, is DSGVTQTPKHLITATGQRVTLRCSPRSGDLSVYWYQQSLDQGLQFLIQYYNGEERAKGNILERFSAQQFPDLHSELNLSSLELGDSALYFCASSVRVGELFFGEGSRLTVL.

V usage is TRBV7-8 and J usage is TRBJ2-4; D may be TRBD2 (5 bases). The germline V and J ends were trimmed by 1 base and 1 base, with 8 bases remaining between them. Germline V CDR1 and CDR2: SGHVS, FQNEAQ. The CDR3 spans 15 residues. The CDR3 DNA follows: TGTGCCAGCAGCTTAGGGGTAGCGGCCAAAAACATTCAGTACTTC. Its protein is CASSLGVAAKNIQYF.

V usage is TRBV28 and J usage is TRBJ2-1; TRBD2 matches 13 bases. Germline CDR1 is MDHEN and CDR2 is SYDVKM. The CDR3 totals 16 residues. Trimming removed 3 bases from V and 7 bases from J; junction bases left unmatched: 6. The CDR3 loop reads CASSFGLAGVRNEQFF. The CDR3 region has the DNA TGTGCCAGCAGTTTCGGACTAGCGGGAGTGAGAAATGAGCAGTTCTTC. Filled out from reference TRBV28 and TRBJ2-1, the complete variable domain reads DVKVTQSSRYLVKRTGEKVFLECVQDMDHENMFWYRQDPGLGLRLIYFSYDVKMKEKGDIPEGYSVSREKKERFSLILESASTNQTSMYLCASSFGLAGVRNEQFFGPGTRLTVL.

The V and J genes are TRBV19 and TRBJ2-5; 13 positions match TRBD2. Unmatched junction bases numbered 7, after V lost 1 base and J lost 5 bases. The CDR3 covers 17 residues. CDR1 and CDR2 (germline): LNHDA, SQIVND (reference sequence). The CDR3 DNA reads TGTGCCAGTAGTATAGGCGCGGGACTAGCGGGAACGGAGACCCAGTACTTC. The encoded protein is CASSIGAGLAGTETQYF.

This clone appeared a few times. V is TRBV29-1 and J is TRBJ2-4; 10 bases align to TRBD2. Germline loops: CDR1 SQVTM, CDR2 ANQGSEA. The CDR3 spans 17 residues. Germline trimming cut 6 bases from V and 0 bases from J; bases unmatched to any gene: 11. CDR3 DNA: TGCAGCGTGGCCGGGACTAGCGACTCACTAGCCAAAAACATTCAGTACTTC. Translation gives CSVAGTSDSLAKNIQYF.

The CDR3 is CSVVGTSGSSYNEQFF. The CDR3 nucleotides read TGCAGCGTTGTGGGGACTAGCGGGAGCTCCTACAATGAGCAGTTCTTC. The rearrangement links TRBV29-1 to TRBJ2-1; 14 positions match TRBD2. The V gene end was trimmed by 4 bases and the J gene end by 0 bases; junction bases not matched to a gene: 2. The CDR3 has 16 residues. Germline V gives CDR1 SQVTM, CDR2 ANQGSEA.